This T cell receptor beta chain stems from a study of blood T cell repertoires in COVID-19. TCRdb's copy holds only in-frame clones and misses some; the assay was immunoSEQ multiplex PCR. Of about 380,000 clones in the sample, roughly 80% were seen once. From germline, CDR1 is DFQATT and CDR2 SNEGSKA (reference sequence). The length of the CDR3 is 11 residues. The chain uses TRBV20-1 and TRBJ2-7; 7 bases fit TRBD2. The receptor's source is a human donor with acute or convalescent COVID-19. The donor label of this sample is uncertain. The material sequenced was peripheral blood. CDR3: CTAGEGTRQYF. The CDR3 DNA is TGCACGGCGGGGGAGGGGACTCGGCAGTACTTC.